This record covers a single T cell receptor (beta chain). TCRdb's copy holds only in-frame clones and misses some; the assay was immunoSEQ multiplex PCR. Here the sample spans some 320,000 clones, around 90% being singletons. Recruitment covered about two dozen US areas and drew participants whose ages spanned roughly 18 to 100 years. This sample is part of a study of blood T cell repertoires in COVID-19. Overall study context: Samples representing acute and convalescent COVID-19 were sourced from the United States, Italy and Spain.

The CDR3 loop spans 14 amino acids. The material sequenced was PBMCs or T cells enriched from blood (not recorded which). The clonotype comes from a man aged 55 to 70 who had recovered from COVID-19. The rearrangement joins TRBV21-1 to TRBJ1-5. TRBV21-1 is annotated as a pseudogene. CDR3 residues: CASSKKSTDQPQHF. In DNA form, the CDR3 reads TGTGCCAGCAGCAAAAAAAGTACGGATCAGCCCCAGCATTTT.